In this sample, the clone carrying this T cell receptor (beta chain) turned up a few times. The table came from immunoSEQ multiplex PCR; TCRdb's copy has only in-frame clones and leaves some out. The sample holds 200,000 to 250,000 clones, roughly 90% seen once. The data belong to a study of blood T cell repertoires in COVID-19. CDR1 is KGHDR, CDR2 SFDVKD, per germline. The CDR3 spans 16 residues. Unmatched junction bases numbered 9, after V lost 3 bases and J lost 6 bases. The sample taken for sequencing was peripheral blood. The V and J genes are TRBV24-1 and TRBJ2-2, with 7 bases identical to TRBD1. The source is a man aged 55 to 70 with acute or convalescent COVID-19. CDR3 sequence reads: CATSDGGQSRAGELFF. CDR3 DNA: TGTGCCACCAGTGATGGGGGACAGTCAAGGGCCGGGGAGCTGTTTTTT.